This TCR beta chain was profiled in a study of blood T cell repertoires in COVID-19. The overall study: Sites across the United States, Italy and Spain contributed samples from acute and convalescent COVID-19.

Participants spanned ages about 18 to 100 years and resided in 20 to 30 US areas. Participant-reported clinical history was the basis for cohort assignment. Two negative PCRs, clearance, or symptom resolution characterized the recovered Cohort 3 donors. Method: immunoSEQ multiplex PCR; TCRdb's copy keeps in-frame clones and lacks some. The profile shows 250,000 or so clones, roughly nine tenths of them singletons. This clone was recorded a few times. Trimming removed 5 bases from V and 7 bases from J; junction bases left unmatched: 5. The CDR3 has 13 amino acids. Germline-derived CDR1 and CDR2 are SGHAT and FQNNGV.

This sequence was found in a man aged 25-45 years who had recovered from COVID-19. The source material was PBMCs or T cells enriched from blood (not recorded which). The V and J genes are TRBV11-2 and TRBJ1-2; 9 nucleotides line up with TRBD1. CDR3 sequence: CASSRDRDSGYTF. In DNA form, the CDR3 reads TGTGCCAGCAGCCGGGACAGGGACTCTGGCTACACCTTC.